These 22 T cell receptor beta chains share one sample of origin, sequenced in a study of T cells after yellow fever vaccination. TCRdb redid the calling of the 5' RACE reads with MiXCR, one entry per CDR3 protein. The data hold approximately 510,000 distinct CDR3 sequences, with 20% to 25% observed a single time. The material sequenced was PBMCs, taken roughly 20 days after the first yellow fever vaccination. These receptors were obtained from a young man who received the YFV17D yellow fever vaccine.

This clonotype was seen only a few times. The gene calls are TRBV6-4 and TRBJ2-1, with D maybe TRBD2 (5 bases). Per germline, CDR1 MRHNA and CDR2 SNTAGT. V gave up 9 bases and J gave up 9 bases, with 15 bases separating them. There are 12 residues in the CDR3. DNA of the CDR3: TGTGCCAGTGGCACCCCGAGCGGTGAGCAGTTCTTC. Protein product: CASGTPSGEQFF.

This clonotype was seen a single time. The J gene is TRBJ1-2, the V gene TRBV29-1; the D is unclear. Per the germline V gene, CDR1 is SQVTM and CDR2 is ANQGSEA. This CDR3 contains 14 residues. V lost 7 bases and J lost 8, with 23 bases in between. The CDR3 DNA follows: TGCAGCGCCCAATCGACCCTTACCTCTCACGGCTACACCTTC. This codes for CSAQSTLTSHGYTF.

This clonotype appeared a few times. The CDR3 loop reads CASSSYQSSEQYV. CDR3 coding DNA: TGTGCCAGCAGCTCCTATCAGTCGTCCGAGCAGTACGTC. The chain joins TRBV5-6 to TRBJ2-7; no clear D. This CDR3 spans 13 amino acids. V lost 3 bases, J lost 6 bases, and 13 bases lay in between. The germline gives CDR1 SGHDT, CDR2 YYEEEE.

The table lists this clonotype with many counts. The rearrangement links TRBV18 to TRBJ1-1; D unclear. Germline CDR1 and CDR2: KGHSH and LQKENI. V lost 8 bases to trimming and J lost 1 base, with 11 bases between them. The length of the CDR3 is 13 residues. For the CDR3, the DNA is TGTGCCAGCAGCTTACAAGAGAACACTGAAGCTTTCTTT. Encoded protein: CASSLQENTEAFF.

The chain carries TRBV24-1 and TRBJ2-5; TRBD1 matches 8 bases. In germline, CDR1 is KGHDR, CDR2 SFDVKD. Unmatched junction bases numbered 4, after V lost 0 bases and J lost 5 bases. The CDR3 sequence is 15 residues long. CDR3 coding DNA: TGTGCCACCAGTGATTTGGGACAGGGTGACGAGACCCAGTACTTC. Encoded protein: CATSDLGQGDETQYF.

A few counts support this clonotype. This sequence joins TRBV5-5 and TRBJ2-7; TRBD1 matches at 7 bases. The CDR3 length is 15 residues. V dropped 1 base and J dropped 0; count of bases not matched to a gene: 4. CDR1 and CDR2 (germline): SGHKS, YYEKEE (reference sequence). The CDR3 protein is CASSLRQGISYEQYV. DNA for the CDR3: TGTGCCAGCAGCTTGAGACAGGGCATCTCCTACGAGCAGTACGTC.

This clonotype has more than one count but fewer than ten. The CDR3 DNA reads TGTGCCAGCAGTTTTACCGATTTCTATGGCTACACCTTC. This gives the protein CASSFTDFYGYTF. The chain carries TRBV12-3 or TRBV12-4 and TRBJ1-2; D not certain. CDR3 length: 13 residues. V was cut by 3 bases and J by 4 bases, with 9 bases left in between.

J is TRBJ1-1 and V is TRBV20-1; weak D call: TRBD1 (6 bases). The germline V gene has CDR1 DFQATT and CDR2 SNEGSKA (reference sequence). The germline V and J ends were trimmed by 5 bases and 1 base, with 8 bases remaining between them. This CDR3 spans 12 amino acids. The CDR3 protein is CSASDRNTEAFF. The CDR3 DNA reads as TGCAGTGCTTCGGACAGGAACACTGAAGCTTTCTTT.

This clonotype was recorded a few times. The chain links TRBV7-2 to TRBJ1-5; D remains unclear. There are 15 residues in the CDR3. V lost 5 bases to trimming and J lost 7 bases, with 18 bases between them. Germline V lookup: CDR1 SGHTA, CDR2 FQGNSA. Here the CDR3 reads CASSRQADLSQPQHF. The CDR3 nucleotides read TGTGCCAGCAGCCGCCAGGCGGACCTTTCCCAGCCCCAGCATTTT.

The gene calls are TRBV12-3 or TRBV12-4 and TRBJ2-2; TRBD2 matches at 7 bases. J gave up 4 bases and V 5 bases, and 13 bases lay outside the gene matches. This CDR3 contains 17 residues. The CDR3 bases are TGTGCCAGCAGTCTCAATCATGGGGGGGGACCCACCGGGGAGCTGTTTTTT. This encodes CASSLNHGGGPTGELFF.

The chain joins TRBV11-2 to TRBJ2-5, with 10 bases matching TRBD2. Germline V gives CDR1 SGHAT, CDR2 FQNNGV. V lost 2 bases to trimming and J lost 2 bases; unmatched junction nucleotides: 8. The CDR3 has 17 residues. CDR3 residues: CASSLNLAGDTQETQYF. CDR3 DNA: TGTGCCAGCAGCTTAAATCTAGCGGGGGACACGCAAGAGACCCAGTACTTC.

This clonotype turned up a few times. The chain has TRBV29-1 and TRBJ2-7; D is uncertain. The CDR3 is made up of 12 amino acids. From germline, CDR1 is SQVTM and CDR2 ANQGSEA. Trimming took 3 bases from V and 3 from J, leaving 9 bases between them. The CDR3 sequence: CSVETVSYEQYF. The DNA of the CDR3 is TGCAGCGTTGAGACGGTAAGCTACGAGCAGTACTTC.

The chain links TRBV11-1 to TRBJ1-3; D gene uncertain. V lost 4 bases and J 4 bases, leaving 8 bases between the germline ends. CDR1 SGHAT and CDR2 FQDESV come from the germline V gene (reference sequence). This CDR3 contains 13 residues. The CDR3, as DNA: TGTGCCAGCAGCTGGAATCAAGGAAACACCATATATTTT. Residues: CASSWNQGNTIYF.

This clonotype was seen many times. This rearrangement joins TRBV5-5 to TRBJ2-7; D is unclear. V lost 4 bases to trimming and J lost 1 base, with 12 bases between them. The CDR3 runs to 14 residues. Germline lookup yields CDR1 SGHKS and CDR2 YYEKEE (reference sequence). In nucleotides, the CDR3 is TGTGCCAGCAGCGTCACCGGGTCGTCCTACGAGCAGTACGTC. Amino acids: CASSVTGSSYEQYV.

The chain combines TRBV21-1 with TRBJ2-4. TRBV21-1 is a recognized pseudogene. The CDR3 consists of 14 residues. CDR3 sequence (DNA): TGTGCCAGCAGCAAAGCCCTTGTTGGGAACATTCAGTACTTC. Translating it yields CASSKALVGNIQYF.

The V call is TRBV20-1, the J call TRBJ2-7, with D possibly matching TRBD2 (6 bases). Germline CDR1 and CDR2: DFQATT and SNEGSKA (reference sequence). V dropped 3 bases and J dropped 2 bases, with 11 bases sitting between them. CDR3 length: 13 amino acids. The CDR3: CSASGGGPYEQYF. CDR3 nucleotide sequence: TGCAGTGCTAGCGGGGGAGGCCCCTACGAGCAGTACTTC.

This clonotype was seen more than once but under ten times. The chain has TRBV5-4 and TRBJ2-2; D is unresolved. The CDR3 consists of 12 residues. Germline loops: CDR1 SGHNT, CDR2 YYREEE (reference sequence). CDR3 DNA: TGTCCCCGGGCTGGGTTCACCGGGGAGCTGTTTTTT. Its translation is CPRAGFTGELFF.

The chain employs TRBV20-1 and TRBJ2-3; 8 bases line up with TRBD2. Trimming took 4 bases from V and 3 from J; bases not matched to a gene: 9. The CDR3 is 15 amino acids. CDR1 and CDR2 from the germline V gene are DFQATT and SNEGSKA (reference sequence). The CDR3 DNA reads as TGCAGTGCTACCAGGTCTAGCGGGTGGACAGATACGCAGTATTTT. Protein sequence: CSATRSSGWTDTQYF.

In regard to this clonotype: A much larger clone lies one base from this, so it may be a read error. J is TRBJ1-5 and V is TRBV28; no clear D. The CDR3 is made up of 11 amino acids. Trimming took 2 bases from V and 5 from J, leaving 1 base between them. Germline V gene data show CDR1 as MDHEN and CDR2 as SYDVKM. The CDR3 protein is CASSLHQPQHF. The CDR3 nucleotides read TGTGCCAGCAGTTTACATCAGCCCCAGCATTTT.

This rearrangement joins TRBV19 to TRBJ2-7; TRBD1 agrees at 8 bases. V lost 11 bases and J lost 1; bases outside the gene matches: 7. The CDR3 extends over 13 amino acids. The germline CDR1 and CDR2 sequences are LNHDA and SQIVND (reference sequence). The CDR3, as DNA: TGTGCCGCCTCCCGGACAGGGTCCTACGAGCAGTACTTC. Translated, it gives CAASRTGSYEQYF.

This chain connects TRBV3-1 to TRBJ2-5, with 7 bases matching TRBD2. The germline V gene encodes CDR1 LGHDT and CDR2 YNNKEL (reference sequence). With V trimmed by 1 base and J by 5 bases, 1 base remained unmatched. The CDR3 runs 13 residues. In DNA form, the CDR3 reads TGTGCCAGCAGCCAAGTGCGGGGGGAGACCCAGTACTTC. This codes for CASSQVRGETQYF.

The chain joins TRBV5-1 to TRBJ2-1; TRBD1 aligns across 9 bases. CDR1 is SGHRS and CDR2 is YFSETQ in the germline V gene. J was trimmed by 2 bases and V by 0 bases; bases with no gene match: 3. The CDR3 is 16 amino acids. The CDR3 is CASSLVGDRAYNEQFF. CDR3 in DNA: TGCGCCAGCAGCTTGGTAGGGGACAGGGCCTACAATGAGCAGTTCTTC.